Each of the 22 T cell receptor beta chains below was sequenced from the same sample in a study of T cells in Graves' hyperthyroidism and ophthalmopathy. RNA transcripts were the template for amplifying TCR beta CDR3 regions. The TCR CDR3 was amplified in a first-round RT-PCR using the HTBI primer set. Using its own MiXCR run on the multiplex PCR reads, TCRdb lists one record per CDR3 protein. The table includes roughly 500,000 distinct CDR3 sequences, over 35% detected once. The specimen was peripheral blood or thyroid tissue (not recorded which). All receptors derive from an adult woman with Graves' disease, either hyperthyroidism or ophthalmopathy (not recorded which).

The V and J genes are TRBV29-1 and TRBJ1-1, with D maybe TRBD1 (5 bases). Trimming took off 8 bases at V and 5 bases at J, with 21 bases between the two ends. Germline assignment: CDR1 SQVTM and CDR2 ANQGSEA. CDR3 length: 14 amino acids. CDR3 loop: CSPGPGQASTEAFF. The CDR3 DNA reads as TGCAGCCCGGGACCAGGGCAGGCCTCGACTGAAGCTTTCTTT.

This chain uses TRBV7-9 with TRBJ2-7; D not certain. Germline V CDR1 and CDR2: SEHNR, FQNEAQ (reference sequence). Trimming pared 4 bases from V and 5 bases from J, leaving 9 bases between. The CDR3 contains 12 residues. The CDR3 loop reads CASSWARNEQYF. The CDR3 region has the DNA TGTGCCAGCAGCTGGGCCCGCAACGAGCAGTACTTC.

V gene TRBV2 combines with J gene TRBJ1-5; D gene uncertain. Trimming stripped 6 bases from V and 3 bases from J, with 12 bases between. CDR3 length: 14 residues. Germline values: CDR1 SNHLY, CDR2 FYNNEI. CDR3 amino acids: CASRGRNPNQPQHF. DNA for the CDR3: TGTGCCAGCAGAGGTCGTAACCCCAATCAGCCCCAGCATTTT.

The rearrangement links TRBV20-1 to TRBJ1-5; D possibly corresponds to TRBD1 (5 bases). The CDR3 length is 15 residues. V was pared by 2 bases and J by 3 bases, with 14 bases between. CDR1 and CDR2 (germline): DFQATT, SNEGSKA (reference sequence). The chain's CDR3 is CSARYQGLDNQPQHF. For the CDR3, the DNA is TGCAGTGCTAGATACCAGGGTTTGGACAATCAGCCCCAGCATTTT.

The CDR3 here is CASSLTSGTQETQYF. The CDR3 nucleotides read TGTGCCAGCAGCTTGACTAGCGGGACTCAAGAGACCCAGTACTTC. The V call is TRBV7-3, the J call TRBJ2-5; 11 nucleotides match TRBD2. Germline-derived CDR1 and CDR2 are SGHTA and FQGTGA. Trimming took 3 bases from V and 2 from J; bases not matched to a gene: 2. This CDR3 region has 15 residues.

The rearrangement links TRBV20-1 to TRBJ1-1, with D hard to call. The V gene lost 5 bases and the J gene lost 1 base, with 8 bases spanning the gap. Looked up from germline, CDR1 is DFQATT and CDR2 is SNEGSKA (reference sequence). The CDR3 loop spans 12 amino acids. The DNA of the CDR3 is TGCAGTGCTGGGAAGGCGAACACTGAAGCTTTCTTT. This encodes CSAGKANTEAFF.

This sequence joins TRBV7-2 and TRBJ2-5, with TRBD2 matching 9 bases. In germline, CDR1 is SGHTA, CDR2 FQGNSA. V gave up 4 bases and J gave up 5 bases; unmatched junction bases: 11. This CDR3 is 16 amino acids long. Written as DNA, the CDR3 is TGTGCCAGCAGCTCGTCTAGCGGGATTCGCCGCGAGACCCAGTACTTC. The encoded protein is CASSSSSGIRRETQYF.

This chain connects TRBV5-1 to TRBJ1-1, with 8 positions matching TRBD1. V dropped 3 bases and J dropped 8; count of bases not matched to a gene: 12. The CDR3 consists of 15 residues. The germline V gene has CDR1 SGHRS and CDR2 YFSETQ. The CDR3 loop reads CASSSHPDREEEAFF. As DNA, the CDR3 is TGCGCCAGCAGCTCCCACCCGGACAGGGAGGAAGAAGCTTTCTTT.

As concerns this clonotype: An end of the junction does not agree with germline; a read error may underlie this. The chain couples TRBV2 to TRBJ1-6; D is undetermined. The CDR3 is 14 residues long. Germline CDR1 reads SNHLY; CDR2 reads FYNNEI. Here the CDR3 reads CASREGWANSPLHF. The CDR3 nucleotides read TGTGCCAGCAGAGAAGGGTGGGCCAATTCACCCCTCCACTTT.

The rearrangement uses TRBV20-1 and TRBJ2-5; TRBD1 aligns across 9 bases. Germline-derived CDR1 and CDR2 are DFQATT and SNEGSKA (reference sequence). The CDR3 has 15 residues. Unmatched junction bases numbered 10, after V lost 0 bases and J lost 8 bases. For the CDR3, the DNA is TGCAGTGCTAGAGATCCGGGACAGGGATTGGGAACCCAGTACTTC. Translation: CSARDPGQGLGTQYF.

In regard to this clonotype: A junction end diverges from the germline sequence, so it may reflect a read error. V gene TRBV20-1 combines with J gene TRBJ1-3; D not resolved. The CDR3 is 15 residues long. Germline loops: CDR1 DFQATT, CDR2 SNEGSKA (reference sequence). Here the CDR3 DNA reads TGCAGTGCCCGAGATAGAGTATCCGGTGGAAACACCACATATTTT. Protein: CSARDRVSGGNTTYF.

The chain recombines TRBV29-1 with TRBJ1-1, with D perhaps matching TRBD1 (5 bases). The V end lost 4 bases, the J end lost 4 bases, and 10 bases lay between the germline ends. The germline V gene has CDR1 SQVTM and CDR2 ANQGSEA. CDR3 length: 12 amino acids. The CDR3 here is CSVGGGGTEAFF. The DNA for the CDR3 is TGCAGCGTTGGGGGGGGTGGCACTGAAGCTTTCTTT.

The V gene is TRBV7-8, the J gene TRBJ2-2; D gene ambiguous. In germline, CDR1 is SGHVS, CDR2 FQNEAQ. Trimming took 5 bases from V and 8 from J, leaving 9 bases between them. The CDR3 is 12 residues long. CDR3 coding DNA: TGTGCCAGCAGCGTGATGCCAGGGGAGCTGTTTTTT. Its protein is CASSVMPGELFF.

This clonotype was seen a few times. The chain has TRBV7-9 and TRBJ2-5; 10 nucleotides align to TRBD1. V shed 5 bases and J 2 bases; nucleotides not matched to a gene: 5. CDR3 length equals 15 residues. Looked up from germline, CDR1 is SEHNR and CDR2 is FQNEAQ (reference sequence). CDR3 loop: CASSHRDRGQETQYF. DNA for the CDR3: TGTGCCAGCAGCCACCGGGACAGGGGTCAAGAGACCCAGTACTTC.

The sample holds one count of this clonotype. The CDR3 DNA reads TGTGCCAGCAGACAGGGGACGGTTGGGGAAAAACTGTTTTTT. Protein sequence: CASRQGTVGEKLFF. This chain connects TRBV12-3 or TRBV12-4 to TRBJ1-4; 7 bases map to TRBD1. V dropped 6 bases and J dropped 8; count of bases not matched to a gene: 9. The CDR3 sequence is 14 residues long.

The V and J genes are TRBV7-2 and TRBJ1-5; D may be TRBD1 (5 bases). CDR3 length equals 16 residues. V was cut by 1 base and J by 2 bases, with 12 bases left in between. Germline CDR1 and CDR2: SGHTA and FQGNSA. This chain's CDR3 is CASSLEGTGRNQPQHF. CDR3 nucleotides: TGTGCCAGCAGCTTAGAGGGGACGGGCCGCAATCAGCCCCAGCATTTT.

This clonotype appeared many times. The V gene is TRBV29-1, the J gene TRBJ1-2, with 7 bases fitting TRBD1. CDR1 is SQVTM, CDR2 ANQGSEA, per germline. The ends lost 5 bases at V and 4 bases at J; junction bases unmatched: 7. This CDR3 is built from 13 residues. The CDR3 spells CSVKQGPTYGYTF. The CDR3, as DNA: TGCAGCGTTAAACAGGGGCCAACCTATGGCTACACCTTC.

This clonotype was picked up a small number of times. The genes are TRBV15 and TRBJ1-5; 7 nucleotides line up with TRBD1. The CDR3 length is 16 residues. With 5 bases clipped from V and 5 bases from J, the junction kept 12 bases outside the gene matches. Germline V gives CDR1 LNHNV, CDR2 YYDKDF (reference sequence). The CDR3 region has the DNA TGTGCCACCAGCGCGCCTCGGGACAGACCCTATCAGCCCCAGCATTTT. This translates into CATSAPRDRPYQPQHF.

This clonotype has just one count. The V gene is TRBV7-2, the J gene TRBJ2-1; the D call may be TRBD1 or TRBD2 (5 bases each). This CDR3 is built from 17 residues. Germline V CDR1 and CDR2: SGHTA, FQGNSA. With 0 bases removed from V and 0 bases from J, the gap between germline ends came to 12 bases. CDR3 sequence (DNA): TGTGCCAGCAGCTTAGCCCGGGGCCACGTCTCCTACAATGAGCAGTTCTTC. Translated: CASSLARGHVSYNEQFF.

The DNA for the CDR3 is TGTGCCACCAGCAGAGACAGGAACAATCAGCCCCAGCATTTT. The encoded protein is CATSRDRNNQPQHF. The genes are TRBV15 and TRBJ1-5; D is unclear. This CDR3 is 14 amino acids long. In germline, CDR1 is LNHNV, CDR2 YYDKDF (reference sequence). Trimming stripped 0 bases from V and 3 bases from J, with 6 bases between.

At least ten counts were recorded for this clonotype. The chain joins TRBV11-1 to TRBJ2-2; tentatively, D is TRBD2 (6 bases). This CDR3 is built from 15 residues. The germline gives CDR1 SGHAT, CDR2 FQDESV (reference sequence). V was shortened by 3 bases and J by 1 base, with 9 bases between the two germline ends. The CDR3 bases are TGTGCCAGCAGCTTTCGAGCGGGGAACACCGGGGAGCTGTTTTTT. Amino acids: CASSFRAGNTGELFF.

CDR3 in DNA: TGTGCCAGTACAGGGGCGAACTACGAGCAGTACTTC. Amino acid sequence: CASTGANYEQYF. V gene TRBV5-4 combines with J gene TRBJ2-7, with TRBD1 matching 7 bases. Germline assignment: CDR1 SGHNT and CDR2 YYREEE (reference sequence). CDR3 length: 12 amino acids. With 8 bases clipped from V and 3 bases from J, the junction kept 5 bases outside the gene matches.